This entry lists 6 T cell receptor beta chains sequenced from one sample in a study of beta chain features in type 1 diabetes listed by TCRdb under 2018. The paper as a whole reports these results and caveats: A moderate but significant shortening of TCRB CDR3 length was observed in type 1 diabetes patients in all four CD4+ subsets.

Libraries were constructed by the immunoSEQ multiplex PCR assay. All of the isolated RNA was reverse transcribed with the High Capacity cDNA Reverse Transcription Kit, so expressed TCRB transcripts were sequenced. Here the immuneACCESS table is served through TCRdb, limited to in-frame sequences with V and J called. Missing clones are a known gap in these copies; in checked studies unresolved V genes cover under half, and the rest lacks a known reason. For this sample the table gives 600,000 to 700,000 clones, of which about an eighth were detected only once. The ten largest clones add up to roughly 0.11% of the sample. For these receptors, no antigen is known. Sequencing was carried out using naive CD4+ T cells from blood. The sample's cell subset or site label is to be understood as: true naive CD4+ T cells. These TCRs come from a man aged 25-45 years with type 1 diabetes.

V usage is TRBV7-8 and J usage is TRBJ1-5, with D tentatively TRBD1 (5 bases). CDR1 and CDR2 (germline): SGHVS, FQNEAQ. The CDR3 is made up of 16 amino acids. V lost 1 base to trimming and J lost 0 bases, with 10 bases between them. The CDR3 DNA follows: TGTGCCAGCAGCTTAGAGGGACGGACTAGCAATCAGCCCCAGCATTTT. Translating it yields CASSLEGRTSNQPQHF. The full variable domain, with the rest looked up from reference TRBV7-8 and TRBJ1-5, is GAGVSQSPRYKVAKRGQDVALRCDPISGHVSLFWYQQALGQGPEFLTYFQNEAQLDKSGLPSDRFFAERPEGSVSTLKIQRTQQEDSAVYLCASSLEGRTSNQPQHFGDGTRLSIL.

In its sample, this clone was seen a few times. Different DNA sequences within this sample yield the same CDR3. This chain uses TRBV19 with TRBJ2-1, with D unclear. With 0 bases removed from V and 0 bases from J, the gap between germline ends came to 6 bases. CDR1 LNHDA and CDR2 SQIVND come from the germline V gene (reference sequence). The CDR3 loop spans 15 amino acids. CDR3 sequence: CASSIEARSYNEQFF. CDR3 nucleotide sequence: TGTGCCAGTAGTATAGAGGCCCGCTCCTACAATGAGCAGTTCTTC.

Details on this clone: This specimen includes other DNA sequences encoding the same CDR3. The rearrangement uses TRBV30 and TRBJ1-5; possibly TRBD1 for D (5 bases). Trimming took 2 bases from V and 2 from J, leaving 7 bases between them. From germline, CDR1 is GTSNPN and CDR2 SVGIG (reference sequence). There are 13 residues in the CDR3. Here the CDR3 reads CAWSQGGNQPQHF. In DNA, the CDR3 is TGTGCCTGGAGTCAAGGGGGCAATCAGCCCCAGCATTTT. Supplemented by reference TRBV30 and TRBJ1-5, the full variable domain reads SQTIHQWPATLVQPVGSPLSLECTVEGTSNPNLYWYRQAAGRGLQLLFYSVGIGQISSEVPQNLSASRPQDRQFILSSKKLLLSDSGFYLCAWSQGGNQPQHFGDGTRLSIL.

Concerning this clone: The junction shows a germline mismatch at one end, possibly a read error. The V call is TRBV7-9, the J call TRBJ1-1; TRBD1 agrees at 7 bases. Germline CDR1 is SEHNR and CDR2 is FQNEAQ (reference sequence). The CDR3 runs to 14 residues. CDR3 nucleotides: TGTGCCAGCAGCTCAGACCCCCTCGGCAGGGGGGAAATCTTT. As protein: CASSSDPLGRGEIF. The full variable domain, its missing parts supplied by reference TRBV7-9 and TRBJ1-1, is DTGVSQNPRHKITKRGQNVTFRCDPISEHNRLYWYRQTLGQGPEFLTYFQNEAQLEKSRLLSDRFSAERPKGSFSTLEIQRTEQGDSAMYLCASSSDPLGRGEIFGQGTRLTVV.

In this sample, this clone turned up a few times. The chain joins TRBV27 to TRBJ1-4, with D perhaps matching TRBD1 (6 bases). The CDR3 runs to 15 residues. Looked up from germline, CDR1 is MNHEY and CDR2 is SMNVEV (reference sequence). Trimming took 9 bases from V and 5 from J, leaving 19 bases between them. The CDR3 region is CASLFRRTENEKLFF. The CDR3 coding sequence is TGTGCCAGTCTATTCCGGAGGACAGAGAATGAAAAACTGTTTTTT.

The chain combines TRBV29-1 with TRBJ2-5; D gene ambiguous. Germline V gene sequence: CDR1 SQVTM, CDR2 ANQGSEA. Between the trimmed V and J ends, which lost 2 bases and 0 bases, there was a span of 7 bases. CDR3 size: 13 residues. The CDR3 loop reads CSVERQDQETQYF. The CDR3 DNA is TGCAGCGTTGAAAGGCAGGACCAAGAGACCCAGTACTTC.